The rows below give T cell receptor beta chains drawn from one sample of a study of OX40 agonist ivuxolimab in advanced cancers. Generated by immunoSEQ multiplex PCR, the TCRdb table keeps only in-frame clones and is missing some. The data show tens of thousands of clones, with roughly 84% seen just once and 26% held by the top ten. Sequenced here: CD4+ or CD8+ T cells sorted from blood, sampled in a trial of the OX40 agonist ivuxolimab. All receptors come from an adult with an advanced solid tumor such as melanoma, head and neck, liver or kidney cancer. The CDR3 runs from the conserved cysteine through the conserved F or W.

j_call	v_call	cdr3_aa
TRBJ2-7	TRBV11-2	CASSKGAGLGYEQYF
TRBJ2-7	TRBV7-6	CASSLILSGEQYF
TRBJ2-5	TRBV7-9	CASSFPTSGSEAQYF
TRBJ2-5	TRBV9	CASSVTSMGETQYF
TRBJ2-7	TRBV27	CARSFGGGSGHEQYF
TRBJ2-2	TRBV7-9	CASSTGLAGEGGELFF
TRBJ2-1	TRBV7-2	CARHRGRLYEQFF
TRBJ2-2	TRBV6-5	CASSYGGELFF
TRBJ1-2	TRBV7-9	CASSYGTDNYGYTF
TRBJ2-1	TRBV5-4	CASSYGQSADDEQFF
TRBJ2-1	TRBV7-9	CASSTPGTSGTYNEQFF
TRBJ2-3	TRBV28	CASSHTSGDLDTQYF
TRBJ2-7	TRBV7-9	CASSLVWSRGSEQYF
TRBJ2-1	TRBV6-1	CAGVAGGPYNEQFF
TRBJ1-6	TRBV27	CASSSVSALQNSPLHF
TRBJ1-2	TRBV28	CASSLEGIGYGYTF
TRBJ2-7	TRBV7-8	CASSLAGASGRLGEQYF
TRBJ1-1	TRBV27	CASSQGRTPNTEAFF
TRBJ2-3	TRBV25-1	CATAKSYRGPATDTQYF
TRBJ2-1	TRBV15	CATSGDREGVADEQFF
TRBJ1-1	TRBV6-5	CASSYSWGAEAFF
TRBJ1-3	TRBV15	CATSTRTGVGNTIYF
TRBJ2-4	TRBV5-6	CASSTGNVPGTGRSIQYF
TRBJ2-7	TRBV28	CASSFYGLTRNEQYF
TRBJ2-5	TRBV13	CASSSNRVGETQYF
TRBJ2-1	TRBV6-5	CASSYGDEQFF
TRBJ2-1	TRBV27	CASKQGYGHEQFF
TRBJ1-4	TRBV30	CAWSDGALNEKLFF
TRBJ1-1	TRBV6-5	CASSRQGANTEAFF
TRBJ2-1	TRBV30	CAWWGTSGDNEQFF
TRBJ2-7	TRBV30	CAWSVLGGAYEQYF
TRBJ2-5	TRBV6-1	CASSETPGQQETQYF
TRBJ1-1	TRBV6-5	CASSYSGVTEAFF
TRBJ2-2	TRBV27	CASSHLAVAGLTGELFF
TRBJ1-5	TRBV7-8	CASSLDSFNQPQHF
TRBJ2-1	TRBV19	CASRVAGTYNEQFF
TRBJ2-7	TRBV10-3	CAISESSGRAAYEQYF
TRBJ2-2	TRBV15	CATSYAGELFF
TRBJ2-5	TRBV6-5	CASSPVGPQETQYF
TRBJ2-1	TRBV10-3	CAISESPSNNEQFF
TRBJ2-7	TRBV30	CAWSWGQGSYEQYF
TRBJ2-1	TRBV7-2	CASSLTLAGVSQFF
TRBJ2-5	TRBV11-2	CASSAIGTGVTGNF
TRBJ1-4	TRBV5-6	CASSLGAAANEKLFF
TRBJ2-1	TRBV27	CASSMGGSGQFF
TRBJ1-2	TRBV19	CASSITAFYGYTF
TRBJ2-2	TRBV9	CVSSPIAGENTGELFF
TRBJ1-2	TRBV7-9	CATSVVGANYGYTF
TRBJ2-2	TRBV28	CASSPSGTGELFF
TRBJ2-5	TRBV6-5	CASSILGETQYF
TRBJ2-2	TRBV4-2	CASSQAWGGTGELFF
TRBJ1-1	TRBV2	CATTGGPVGFF
TRBJ1-3	TRBV9	CASSRSGDTIYF
TRBJ1-1	TRBV6-1	CASSEEEGSNTEAFF
TRBJ2-2	TRBV7-9	CASSLATGELFF
TRBJ1-1	TRBV6-5	CASSLTGTNTEAFF
TRBJ2-7	TRBV19	CASSPGNYEQYF
TRBJ1-1	TRBV2	CASREGQGAGEAFF